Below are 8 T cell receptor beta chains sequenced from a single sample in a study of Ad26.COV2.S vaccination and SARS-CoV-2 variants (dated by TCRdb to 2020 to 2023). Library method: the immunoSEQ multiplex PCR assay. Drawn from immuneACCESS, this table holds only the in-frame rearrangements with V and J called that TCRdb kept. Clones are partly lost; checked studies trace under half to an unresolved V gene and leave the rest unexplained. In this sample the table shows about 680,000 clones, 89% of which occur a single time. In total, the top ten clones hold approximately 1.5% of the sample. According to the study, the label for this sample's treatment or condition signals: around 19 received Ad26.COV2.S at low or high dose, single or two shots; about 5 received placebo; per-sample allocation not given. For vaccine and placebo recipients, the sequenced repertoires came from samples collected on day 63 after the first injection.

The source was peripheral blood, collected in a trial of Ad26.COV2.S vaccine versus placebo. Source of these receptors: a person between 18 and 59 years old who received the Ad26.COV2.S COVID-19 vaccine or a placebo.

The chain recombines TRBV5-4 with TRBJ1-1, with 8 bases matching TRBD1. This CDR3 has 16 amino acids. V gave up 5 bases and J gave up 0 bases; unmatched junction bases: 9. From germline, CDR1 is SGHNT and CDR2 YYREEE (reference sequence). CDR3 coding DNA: TGTGCCAGCAGGGACAGGGACCGAGGATTGAACACTGAAGCTTTCTTT. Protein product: CASRDRDRGLNTEAFF.

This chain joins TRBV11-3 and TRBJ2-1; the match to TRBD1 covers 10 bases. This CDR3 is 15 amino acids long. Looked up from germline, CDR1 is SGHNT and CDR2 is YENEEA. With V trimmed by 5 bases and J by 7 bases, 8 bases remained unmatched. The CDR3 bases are TGTGCCAGCAGCCCGGGACAGGGGCGTGTGAATGAGCAGTTCTTC. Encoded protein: CASSPGQGRVNEQFF. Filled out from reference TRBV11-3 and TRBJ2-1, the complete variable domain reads EAGVVQSPRYKIIEKKQPVAFWCNPISGHNTLYWYLQNLGQGPELLIRYENEEAVDDSQLPKDRFSAERLKGVDSTLKIQPAELGDSAVYLCASSPGQGRVNEQFFGPGTRLTVL.

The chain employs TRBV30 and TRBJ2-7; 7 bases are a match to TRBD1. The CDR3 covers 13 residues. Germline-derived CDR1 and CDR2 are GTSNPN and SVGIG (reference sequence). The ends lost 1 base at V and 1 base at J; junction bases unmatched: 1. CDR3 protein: CAWSEQGSYEQYF. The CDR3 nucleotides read TGTGCCTGGAGTGAACAGGGGTCCTACGAGCAGTACTTC.

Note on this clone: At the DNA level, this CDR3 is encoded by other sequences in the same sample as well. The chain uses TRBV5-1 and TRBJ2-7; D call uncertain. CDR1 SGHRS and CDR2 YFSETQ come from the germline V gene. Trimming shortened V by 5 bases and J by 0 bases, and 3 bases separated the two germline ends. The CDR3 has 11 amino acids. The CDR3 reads CASSDSYEQYF. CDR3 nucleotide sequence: TGCGCCAGCAGTGACTCCTACGAGCAGTACTTC.

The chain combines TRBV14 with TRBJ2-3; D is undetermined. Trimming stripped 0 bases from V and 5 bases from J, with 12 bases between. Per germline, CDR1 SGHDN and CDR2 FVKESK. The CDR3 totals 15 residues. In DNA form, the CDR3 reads TGTGCCAGCAGCCAAGATGAGTATAAGGGAGATACGCAGTATTTT. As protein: CASSQDEYKGDTQYF.

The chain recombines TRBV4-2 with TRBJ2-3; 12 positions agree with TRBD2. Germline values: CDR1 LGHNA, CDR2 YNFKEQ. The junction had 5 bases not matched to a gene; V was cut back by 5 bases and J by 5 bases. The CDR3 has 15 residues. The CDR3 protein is CASSAPGLAGDTQYF. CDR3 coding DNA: TGTGCCAGCAGCGCGCCGGGACTAGCGGGAGATACGCAGTATTTT.

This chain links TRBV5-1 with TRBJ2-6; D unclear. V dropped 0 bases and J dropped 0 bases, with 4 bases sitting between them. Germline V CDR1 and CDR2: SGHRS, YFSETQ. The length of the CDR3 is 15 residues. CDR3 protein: CASSLDGSGANVLTF. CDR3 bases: TGCGCCAGCAGCTTGGACGGCTCTGGGGCCAACGTCCTGACTTTC.

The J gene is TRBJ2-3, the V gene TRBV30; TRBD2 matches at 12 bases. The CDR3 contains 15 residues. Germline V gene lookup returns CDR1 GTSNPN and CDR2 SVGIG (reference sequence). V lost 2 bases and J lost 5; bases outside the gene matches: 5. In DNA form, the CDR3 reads TGTGCCTGGAGTCCATCTAGCGGGGGGGTAGATACGCAGTATTTT. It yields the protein CAWSPSSGGVDTQYF.